These 5 T cell receptor beta chains were all obtained from the same sample, sequenced in a study of blood T cell repertoires in COVID-19. Sequenced by immunoSEQ multiplex PCR; TCRdb stores in-frame clones only, minus some. This sample carries a few hundred thousand clones, around 87% of them seen once, and the ten largest clones take approximately 1.9%. Sequencing input: PBMCs or T cells enriched from blood (not recorded which). These receptors were taken from a man aged 35 to 55 in a cohort exposed to, infected with or recovered from COVID-19 (not recorded which).

The chain links TRBV10-3 to TRBJ1-5; 11 bases agree with TRBD1. The CDR3 is made up of 16 amino acids. Germline CDR1 reads ENHRY; CDR2 reads SYGVKD. V lost 5 bases and J lost 2; bases outside the gene matches: 5. CDR3 in amino acids: CAISRDRGRGNQPQHF. In DNA, the CDR3 is TGTGCCATCAGTCGGGACAGGGGGAGAGGCAATCAGCCCCAGCATTTT.

J is TRBJ2-7 and V is TRBV6-5; 7 nucleotides line up with TRBD2. Germline CDR1 and CDR2: MNHEY and SVGAGI. The V and J ends lost 11 bases and 0 bases, in that order; junction bases with no gene match: 10. The length of the CDR3 is 14 residues. This CDR3 is CAAGGGDSSYEQYF. The DNA for the CDR3 is TGTGCCGCGGGCGGGGGAGATAGCTCCTACGAGCAGTACTTC.

The chain employs TRBV7-2 and TRBJ2-3; D is uncertain. Trimming took 2 bases from V and 4 from J, leaving 13 bases between them. The CDR3 consists of 15 residues. CDR1 and CDR2 (germline): SGHTA, FQGNSA. Here the CDR3 reads CASSLLQSPSDTQYF. The CDR3 DNA sequence: TGTGCCAGCAGCTTACTACAGTCCCCGTCAGATACGCAGTATTTT. Based on the CDR3 plus reference TRBV7-2 and TRBJ2-3, the full variable domain is GAGVSQSPSNKVTEKGKDVELRCDPISGHTALYWYRQSLGQGLEFLIYFQGNSAPDKSGLPSDRFSAERTGGSVSTLTIQRTQQEDSAVYLCASSLLQSPSDTQYFGPGTRLTVL.

The chain uses TRBV5-1 and TRBJ2-2; TRBD2 aligns across 10 bases. V shed 4 bases, J shed 5 bases, and the junction held 5 bases outside the gene matches. Germline V gene sequence: CDR1 SGHRS, CDR2 YFSETQ. This CDR3 spans 15 amino acids. The CDR3 nucleotides are TGCGCCAGCAGCCCCCCGACTAGCGGGACCGGGGAGCTGTTTTTT. Residues: CASSPPTSGTGELFF.

The chain employs TRBV18 and TRBJ1-1, with D possibly TRBD1 on 6 matching bases. V lost 2 bases and J 4 bases, leaving 20 bases between the germline ends. Germline V gene lookup returns CDR1 KGHSH and CDR2 LQKENI. CDR3 length: 17 residues. The DNA for the CDR3 is TGTGCCAGCTCACCATCGACTACAGGGTTGGTTGGCACTGAAGCTTTCTTT. Protein: CASSPSTTGLVGTEAFF.